The sequence of this T cell receptor beta chain was determined in a study of brain T cells in children with intractable seizures. Libraries were prepared by immunoSEQ multiplex PCR; TCRdb keeps only in-frame clonotypes and omits some of them. The data show under 150,000 clones, with approximately 94% seen just once and 3.8% held by the top ten. Germline V lookup: CDR1 LNHDA, CDR2 SQIVND (reference sequence). CDR3 size: 13 residues. Unmatched junction bases numbered 9, after V lost 9 bases and J lost 7 bases. The chain couples TRBV19 to TRBJ2-1; 7 nucleotides align to TRBD1. Sequencing was performed on peripheral blood, taken at surgery. The sequence derives from a boy younger than two with hemimegalencephaly and intractable seizures. CDR3 amino acids: CAREHDRANEQFF. The CDR3 DNA is TGTGCCAGGGAACATGACAGGGCGAATGAGCAGTTCTTC.